Listed here are 22 T cell receptor beta chains from one sample, sequenced in a study of blood T cell repertoires in COVID-19. Repertoires were generated with immunoSEQ multiplex PCR, while TCRdb's copy carries only in-frame clones and drops some. This sample carries 250,000 to 350,000 clones, around 84% of them seen once, and the ten largest clones take more than 1.1%. Sequencing input: peripheral blood. These receptors were taken from a human donor with COVID-19, enrolled during active disease. The donor label of this sample is uncertain.

V usage is TRBV28 and J usage is TRBJ2-7; D gene ambiguous. The CDR3 extends over 13 amino acids. With 6 bases removed from V and 0 bases from J, the gap between germline ends came to 9 bases. Germline V gives CDR1 MDHEN, CDR2 SYDVKM. The CDR3 reads CASRSTPSYEQYF. The CDR3 nucleotides are TGTGCCAGCAGGTCGACACCCTCCTACGAGCAGTACTTC.

The J gene is TRBJ2-7, the V gene TRBV19; weak D call: TRBD1 (6 bases). V dropped 6 bases and J dropped 5 bases, with 20 bases sitting between them. The germline V gene encodes CDR1 LNHDA and CDR2 SQIVND (reference sequence). The CDR3 sequence is 15 residues long. CDR3 loop: CASSFTGISSNEQYF. CDR3 nucleotide sequence: TGTGCCAGTAGCTTTACAGGGATTAGTTCCAACGAGCAGTACTTC.

This clone was counted between two and nine times. This chain uses TRBV7-2 with TRBJ2-2, with 7 bases matching TRBD1. The CDR3 has 16 amino acids. The V segment lost 5 bases and the J segment 0 bases; nucleotides outside the gene matches: 6. Germline CDR1 SGHTA, CDR2 FQGNSA. The CDR3 loop is CASSVTGTANTGELFF. CDR3 sequence (DNA): TGTGCCAGCAGCGTAACCGGGACAGCGAACACCGGGGAGCTGTTTTTT.

This clone is a singleton in its sample. The chain carries TRBV15 and TRBJ2-7, with TRBD2 matching over 10 bases. CDR1 is LNHNV and CDR2 is YYDKDF in the germline V gene (reference sequence). CDR3 size: 16 residues. After removal of 1 base from V and 0 bases from J, the junction contained 3 bases not matched to a gene. The CDR3 coding sequence is TGTGCCACCAGCAGAGTTACTAGCGGGGACTCCTACGAGCAGTACTTC. Protein sequence: CATSRVTSGDSYEQYF.

V usage is TRBV30 and J usage is TRBJ1-4; 9 nucleotides agree with TRBD1. This CDR3 contains 15 residues. Losses at the gene ends were 0 bases for V and 8 bases for J; bases not matched to a gene: 7. Looked up from germline, CDR1 is GTSNPN and CDR2 is SVGIG (reference sequence). The chain's CDR3 is CAWSVPGQGQEKLFF. The CDR3 DNA sequence: TGTGCCTGGAGTGTACCGGGACAGGGACAAGAAAAACTGTTTTTT.

The rearrangement links TRBV5-1 to TRBJ2-2; TRBD2 matches 10 bases. Germline CDR1 and CDR2: SGHRS and YFSETQ. The CDR3 has 15 amino acids. The J segment lost 5 bases and the V segment lost 3 bases, leaving 4 bases of the junction unmatched. Here the CDR3 reads CASSYLAGETGELFF. The CDR3 DNA reads as TGCGCCAGCAGCTACCTAGCGGGAGAAACCGGGGAGCTGTTTTTT.

This clone was counted once. The V gene is TRBV10-3, the J gene TRBJ2-7; 8 bases match TRBD2. V dropped 6 bases and J dropped 4; count of bases not matched to a gene: 11. The CDR3 covers 15 residues. Per the germline V gene, CDR1 is ENHRY and CDR2 is SYGVKD. The CDR3 loop reads CAIRGGGSGIYEQYF. The DNA for the CDR3 is TGTGCCATCAGGGGAGGCGGTAGCGGGATTTACGAGCAGTACTTC.

This chain links TRBV7-6 with TRBJ1-1; 7 bases map to TRBD1. The J segment lost 5 bases and the V segment lost 4 bases, leaving 13 bases of the junction unmatched. CDR1 is SGHVS, CDR2 FNYEAQ, per germline. CDR3 size: 16 residues. CDR3 sequence: CASSSAQGLRRTEAFF. The CDR3 DNA reads TGTGCCAGCAGCTCCGCACAGGGGTTAAGGAGGACTGAAGCTTTCTTT.

The chain has TRBV2 and TRBJ1-1, with 7 positions matching TRBD1. The germline CDR1 and CDR2 sequences are SNHLY and FYNNEI. V lost 6 bases, J lost 4 bases, and 11 bases stayed unmatched. The CDR3 totals 15 residues. The CDR3 sequence is CASSANRGKGTEAFF. Here the CDR3 DNA reads TGTGCCAGCAGCGCGAACAGGGGAAAGGGCACTGAAGCTTTCTTT.

This chain joins TRBV9 and TRBJ2-2, with 10 nucleotides matching TRBD1. The CDR3 loop spans 18 amino acids. Per the germline V gene, CDR1 is SGDLS and CDR2 is YYNGEE. The V and J ends lost 2 bases and 5 bases, in that order; junction bases with no gene match: 12. CDR3 in amino acids: CASSVPLGGGQGTGELFF. As DNA, the CDR3 is TGTGCCAGCAGCGTCCCGCTTGGGGGGGGACAGGGGACCGGGGAGCTGTTTTTT.

The chain recombines TRBV6-1 with TRBJ1-5, with 9 bases aligning to TRBD1. The ends lost 4 bases at V and 5 bases at J; junction bases unmatched: 9. From germline, CDR1 is MNHNS and CDR2 SASEGT. The CDR3 has 16 residues. The chain's CDR3 is CASSGGTGWLDQPQHF. For the CDR3, the DNA is TGTGCCAGCAGTGGGGGGACAGGGTGGCTGGATCAGCCCCAGCATTTT.

This clone has more than one count but fewer than ten. Other DNA sequences from this sample encode an identical CDR3 as well. The chain uses TRBV18 and TRBJ2-7, with 7 nucleotides matching TRBD1. V lost 3 bases, J lost 0 bases, and 2 bases stayed unmatched. This CDR3 spans 14 amino acids. From germline, CDR1 is KGHSH and CDR2 LQKENI. The CDR3 nucleotides read TGTGCCAGCTCACCGGGGGACAGCTCCTACGAGCAGTACTTC. Translating gives CASSPGDSSYEQYF.

J is TRBJ2-7 and V is TRBV24-1; D is possibly TRBD1 (5 bases). Trimming left V 2 bases short and J 5 bases short, with 9 bases between. CDR1 and CDR2 from the germline V gene are KGHDR and SFDVKD. CDR3 length equals 13 residues. In DNA, the CDR3 is TGTGCCACCAGTGATTCGACAGCTAACGAGCAGTACTTC. This codes for CATSDSTANEQYF.

The CDR3 region is CASSFRLAGEYEQFF. The CDR3 DNA is TGTGCCAGCAGCTTTCGACTAGCGGGAGAGTATGAGCAGTTCTTC. J is TRBJ2-1 and V is TRBV7-9; TRBD2 aligns across 12 bases. Germline lookup yields CDR1 SEHNR and CDR2 FQNEAQ (reference sequence). This CDR3 is 15 amino acids long. Trimming took 3 bases from V and 8 from J; bases not matched to a gene: 5.

This CDR3 reads CASSPRRAAIYNEQFF. As DNA, the CDR3 is TGTGCCAGCAGCCCCCGTCGAGCGGCGATCTACAATGAGCAGTTCTTC. V gene TRBV11-2 combines with J gene TRBJ2-1; perhaps TRBD2 as D (5 bases). The V gene lost 5 bases and the J gene lost 3 bases, with 17 bases spanning the gap. The CDR3 runs to 16 residues. From germline, CDR1 is SGHAT and CDR2 FQNNGV.

The chain is built from TRBV5-8 and TRBJ1-6, with D unclear. From germline, CDR1 is SGHTS and CDR2 YDEGEE. The V end was cut by 3 bases, the J end by 10 bases, with 8 bases between. CDR3 length equals 12 residues. The CDR3 coding sequence is TGTGCCAGCAGCTCCACAGAATCACCCCTCCACTTT. Protein: CASSSTESPLHF.

This chain uses TRBV2 with TRBJ2-2; D is unclear. V was trimmed by 2 bases and J by 5 bases, leaving 15 bases between them. This CDR3 has 16 amino acids. Germline values: CDR1 SNHLY, CDR2 FYNNEI. The CDR3 DNA reads as TGTGCCAGCAGTGAAACCCCCTCGATGAGGACCGGGGAGCTGTTTTTT. Its translation is CASSETPSMRTGELFF.

The rearrangement links TRBV20-1 to TRBJ1-1; no firm D call. The V gene's germline CDR1 is DFQATT and CDR2 SNEGSKA (reference sequence). Trimming took off 3 bases at V and 6 bases at J, with 23 bases between the two ends. The CDR3 contains 16 residues. CDR3 region: CSASEPSYSGMAEAFF. CDR3 coding DNA: TGCAGTGCTAGTGAACCTTCTTATTCGGGAATGGCTGAAGCTTTCTTT.

The chain is built from TRBV11-2 and TRBJ2-1, with a weak D call TRBD1 (6 bases). The CDR3 length is 12 residues. Germline V gives CDR1 SGHAT, CDR2 FQNNGV. V shed 5 bases and J shed 14 bases, with 16 bases lying between them. The CDR3 nucleotides are TGTGCCAGCAGCCCCCCAGGGGCAAGGGAGTTCTTC. It yields the protein CASSPPGAREFF.

This chain joins TRBV5-1 and TRBJ2-1; 12 bases fit TRBD2. V trimming: 0 bases; J trimming: 7 bases; junction bases outside the gene matches: 8. Germline CDR1 SGHRS, CDR2 YFSETQ. The CDR3 has 17 amino acids. DNA for the CDR3: TGCGCCAGCAGCTTGGACCTAGCGGGAGGGCCGGGGAATGAGCAGTTCTTC. Translation: CASSLDLAGGPGNEQFF.

This clone was counted a single time. The J gene is TRBJ2-1, the V gene TRBV12-3 or TRBV12-4, with TRBD2 as a possible D gene (6 bases). The CDR3 spans 12 residues. V lost 3 bases, J lost 9 bases, and 9 bases lay in between. The CDR3 loop reads CASSFRRGEQFF. DNA of the CDR3: TGTGCCAGCAGTTTTCGGCGGGGTGAGCAGTTCTTC.

The chain is built from TRBV6-5 and TRBJ2-3, with 7 bases lining up with TRBD1. The CDR3 totals 16 residues. Germline CDR1 reads MNHEY; CDR2 reads SVGAGI. Trimming removed 0 bases from V and 4 bases from J; junction bases left unmatched: 7. CDR3 sequence reads: CASSYSKLDRADTQYF. In DNA, the CDR3 is TGTGCCAGCAGTTACTCAAAGCTTGACAGGGCAGATACGCAGTATTTT.